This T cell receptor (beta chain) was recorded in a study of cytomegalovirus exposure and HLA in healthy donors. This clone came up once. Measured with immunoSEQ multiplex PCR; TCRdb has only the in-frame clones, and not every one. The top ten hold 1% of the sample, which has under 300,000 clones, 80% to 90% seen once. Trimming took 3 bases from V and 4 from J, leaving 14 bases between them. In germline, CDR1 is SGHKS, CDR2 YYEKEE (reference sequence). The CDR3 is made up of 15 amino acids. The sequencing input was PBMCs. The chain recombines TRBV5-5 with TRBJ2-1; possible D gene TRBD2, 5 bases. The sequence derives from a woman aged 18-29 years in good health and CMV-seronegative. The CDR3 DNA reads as TGTGCCAGCAGCTATCTAGCCAGCCAATACAATGAGCAGTTCTTC. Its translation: CASSYLASQYNEQFF.